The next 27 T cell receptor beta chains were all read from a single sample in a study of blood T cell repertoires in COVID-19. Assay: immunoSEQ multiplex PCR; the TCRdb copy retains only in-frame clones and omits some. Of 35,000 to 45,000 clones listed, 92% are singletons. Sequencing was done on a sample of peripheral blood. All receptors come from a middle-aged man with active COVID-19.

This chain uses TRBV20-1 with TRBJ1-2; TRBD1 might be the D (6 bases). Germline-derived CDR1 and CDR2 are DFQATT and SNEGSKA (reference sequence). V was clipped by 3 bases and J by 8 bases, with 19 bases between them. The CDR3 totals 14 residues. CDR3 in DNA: TGCAGTGCTAGTAGGGACACTTCATCGACCGGCTACACCTTC. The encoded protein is CSASRDTSSTGYTF.

The CDR3 sequence is CASSSPGHGLFF. CDR3 DNA: TGTGCCAGCAGTTCACCGGGACACGGGCTGTTTTTT. The rearrangement links TRBV28 to TRBJ1-4, with D possibly being TRBD1 (6 bases). The CDR3 is 12 amino acids. CDR1 is MDHEN and CDR2 is SYDVKM in the germline V gene. V was trimmed by 4 bases and J by 14 bases, leaving 14 bases between them.

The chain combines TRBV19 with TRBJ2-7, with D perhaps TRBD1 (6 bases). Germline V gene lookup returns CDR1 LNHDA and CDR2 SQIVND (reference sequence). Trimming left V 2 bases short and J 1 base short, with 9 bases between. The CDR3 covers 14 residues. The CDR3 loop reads CASSIKTGSYEQYF. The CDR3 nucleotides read TGTGCCAGTAGTATAAAGACAGGATCCTACGAGCAGTACTTC.

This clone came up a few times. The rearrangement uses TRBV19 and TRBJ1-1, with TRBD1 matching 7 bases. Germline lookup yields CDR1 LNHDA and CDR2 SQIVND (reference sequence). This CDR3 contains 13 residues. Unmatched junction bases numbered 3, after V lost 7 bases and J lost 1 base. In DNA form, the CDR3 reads TGTGCCAGTATCGACAGGGAGAACACTGAAGCTTTCTTT. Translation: CASIDRENTEAFF.

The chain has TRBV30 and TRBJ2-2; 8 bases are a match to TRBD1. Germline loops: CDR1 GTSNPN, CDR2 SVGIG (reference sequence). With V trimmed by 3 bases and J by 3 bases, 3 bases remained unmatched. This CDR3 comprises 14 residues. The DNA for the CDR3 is TGTGCCTGGAGACTACAGGGGGACACCGGGGAGCTGTTTTTT. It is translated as CAWRLQGDTGELFF.

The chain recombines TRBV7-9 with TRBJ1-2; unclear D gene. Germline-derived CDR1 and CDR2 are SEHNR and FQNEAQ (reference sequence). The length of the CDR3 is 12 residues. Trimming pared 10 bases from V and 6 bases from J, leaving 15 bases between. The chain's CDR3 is CATHQREDGYTF. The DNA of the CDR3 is TGTGCCACCCACCAGAGGGAAGATGGCTACACCTTC.

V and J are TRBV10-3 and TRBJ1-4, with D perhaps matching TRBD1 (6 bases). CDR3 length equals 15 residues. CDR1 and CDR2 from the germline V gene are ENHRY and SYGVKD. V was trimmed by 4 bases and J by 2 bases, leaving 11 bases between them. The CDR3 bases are TGTGCCATCAGTGGTTCGACAGGCACTAATGAAAAACTGTTTTTT. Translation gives CAISGSTGTNEKLFF.

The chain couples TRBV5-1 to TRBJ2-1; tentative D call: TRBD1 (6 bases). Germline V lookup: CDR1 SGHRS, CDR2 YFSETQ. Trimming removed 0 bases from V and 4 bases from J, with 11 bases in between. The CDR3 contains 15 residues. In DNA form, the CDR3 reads TGCGCCAGCAGCTTGGGGGCAGGGGATTACAATGAGCAGTTCTTC. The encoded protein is CASSLGAGDYNEQFF.

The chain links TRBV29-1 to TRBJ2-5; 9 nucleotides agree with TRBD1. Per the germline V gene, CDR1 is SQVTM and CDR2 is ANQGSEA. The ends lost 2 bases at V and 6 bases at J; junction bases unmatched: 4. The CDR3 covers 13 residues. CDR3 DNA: TGCAGCGTTGAACGGACAGGGGAAAAGACCCAGTACTTC. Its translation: CSVERTGEKTQYF. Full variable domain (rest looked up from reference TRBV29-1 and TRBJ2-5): SAVISQKPSRDICQRGTSLTIQCQVDSQVTMMFWYRQQPGQSLTLIATANQGSEATYESGFVIDKFPISRPNLTFSTLTVSNMSPEDSSIYLCSVERTGEKTQYFGPGTRLLVL.

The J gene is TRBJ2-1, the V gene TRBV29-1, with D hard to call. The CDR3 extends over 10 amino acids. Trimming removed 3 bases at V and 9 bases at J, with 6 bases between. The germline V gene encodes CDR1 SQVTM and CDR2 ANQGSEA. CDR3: CSVDSGEQFF. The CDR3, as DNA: TGCAGCGTTGATTCCGGTGAGCAGTTCTTC.

The CDR3 sequence is CASSQGIRTGSGQYF. CDR3 coding DNA: TGCGCCAGCAGCCAAGGAATCAGGACAGGGTCGGGGCAGTACTTC. The chain is built from TRBV4-1 and TRBJ2-7, with 8 bases matching TRBD1. With 1 base clipped from V and 9 bases from J, the junction kept 11 bases outside the gene matches. CDR1 and CDR2 from the germline V gene are MGHRA and YSYEKL. CDR3 size: 15 residues.

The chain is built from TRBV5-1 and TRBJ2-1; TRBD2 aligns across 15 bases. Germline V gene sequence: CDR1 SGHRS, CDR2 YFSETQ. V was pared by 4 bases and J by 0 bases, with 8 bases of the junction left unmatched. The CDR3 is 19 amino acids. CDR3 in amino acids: CASSRGTSGRTSSYNEQFF. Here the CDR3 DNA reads TGCGCCAGCAGCCGGGGGACTAGCGGGAGGACCAGCTCCTACAATGAGCAGTTCTTC.

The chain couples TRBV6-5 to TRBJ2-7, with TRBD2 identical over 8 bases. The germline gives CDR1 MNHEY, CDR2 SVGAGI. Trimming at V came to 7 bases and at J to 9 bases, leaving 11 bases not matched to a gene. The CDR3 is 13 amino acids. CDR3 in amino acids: CASTDSGKIRQYF. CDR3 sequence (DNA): TGTGCCAGCACGGATAGCGGGAAGATTAGGCAGTACTTC.

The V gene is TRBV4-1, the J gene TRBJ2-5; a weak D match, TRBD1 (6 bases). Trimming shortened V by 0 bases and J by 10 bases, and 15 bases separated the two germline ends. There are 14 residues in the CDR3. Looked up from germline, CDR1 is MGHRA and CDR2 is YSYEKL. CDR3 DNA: TGCGCCAGCAGCCAAGACCCAGGGGACCTTGACCAGTACTTC. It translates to CASSQDPGDLDQYF.

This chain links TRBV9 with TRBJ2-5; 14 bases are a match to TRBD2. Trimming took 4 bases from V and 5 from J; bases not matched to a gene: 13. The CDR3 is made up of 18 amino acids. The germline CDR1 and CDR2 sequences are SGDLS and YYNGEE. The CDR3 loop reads CASSTTGLAGGGWETQYF. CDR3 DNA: TGTGCCAGCAGCACTACCGGACTAGCGGGAGGAGGGTGGGAGACCCAGTACTTC.

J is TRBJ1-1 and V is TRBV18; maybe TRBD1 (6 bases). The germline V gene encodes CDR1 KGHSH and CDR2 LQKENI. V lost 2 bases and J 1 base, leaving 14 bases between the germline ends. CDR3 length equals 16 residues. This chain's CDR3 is CASSPTQGQGNTEAFF. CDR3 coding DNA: TGTGCCAGCTCACCAACCCAGGGGCAGGGGAACACTGAAGCTTTCTTT.

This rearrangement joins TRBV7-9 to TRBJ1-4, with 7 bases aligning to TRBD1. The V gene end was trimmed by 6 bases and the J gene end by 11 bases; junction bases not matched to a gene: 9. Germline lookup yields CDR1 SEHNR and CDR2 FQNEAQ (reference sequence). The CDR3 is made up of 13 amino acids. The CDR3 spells CASRGQPKGKLFF. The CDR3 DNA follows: TGTGCCAGCAGGGGACAGCCTAAGGGGAAACTGTTTTTT.

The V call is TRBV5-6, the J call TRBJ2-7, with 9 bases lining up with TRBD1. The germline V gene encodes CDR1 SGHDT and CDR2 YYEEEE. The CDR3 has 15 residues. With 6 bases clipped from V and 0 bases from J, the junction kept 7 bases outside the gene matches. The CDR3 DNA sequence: TGTGCCAGCACCTGGGGGACAGGGTCCTCCTACGAGCAGTACTTC. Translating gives CASTWGTGSSYEQYF.

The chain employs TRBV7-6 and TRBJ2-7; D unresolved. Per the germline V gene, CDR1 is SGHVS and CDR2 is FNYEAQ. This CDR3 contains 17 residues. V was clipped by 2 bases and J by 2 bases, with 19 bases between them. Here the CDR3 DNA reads TGTGCCAGCAGCTTATTCCGTCCAGGTCAGGCCCCCTACGAGCAGTACTTC. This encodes CASSLFRPGQAPYEQYF.

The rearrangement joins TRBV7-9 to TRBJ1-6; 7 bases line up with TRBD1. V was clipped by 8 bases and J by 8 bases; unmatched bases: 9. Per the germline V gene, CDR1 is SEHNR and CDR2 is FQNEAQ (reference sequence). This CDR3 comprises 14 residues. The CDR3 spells CASGTRDSHSPLHF. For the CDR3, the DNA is TGTGCCAGCGGAACGCGGGACAGTCATTCACCCCTCCACTTT.

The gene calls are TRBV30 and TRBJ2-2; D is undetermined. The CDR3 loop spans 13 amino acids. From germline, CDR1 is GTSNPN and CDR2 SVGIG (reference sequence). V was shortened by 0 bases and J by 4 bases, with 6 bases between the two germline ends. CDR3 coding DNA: TGTGCCTGGAGTGTTTTGCGCACCGGGGAGCTGTTTTTT. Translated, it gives CAWSVLRTGELFF.

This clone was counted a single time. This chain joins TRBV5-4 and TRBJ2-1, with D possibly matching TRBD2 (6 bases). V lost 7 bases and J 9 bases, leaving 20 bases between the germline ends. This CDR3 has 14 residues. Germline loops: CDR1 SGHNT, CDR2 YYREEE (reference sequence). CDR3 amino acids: CASVPGLGTGEQFF. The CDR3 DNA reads TGTGCCAGCGTACCGGGACTGGGGACGGGTGAGCAGTTCTTC.

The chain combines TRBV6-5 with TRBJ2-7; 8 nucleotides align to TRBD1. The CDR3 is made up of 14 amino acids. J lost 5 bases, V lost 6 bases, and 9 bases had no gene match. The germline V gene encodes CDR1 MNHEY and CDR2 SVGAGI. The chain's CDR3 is CASRDWGRGHEQYF. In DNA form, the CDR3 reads TGTGCCAGCAGGGACTGGGGCAGGGGGCACGAGCAGTACTTC.

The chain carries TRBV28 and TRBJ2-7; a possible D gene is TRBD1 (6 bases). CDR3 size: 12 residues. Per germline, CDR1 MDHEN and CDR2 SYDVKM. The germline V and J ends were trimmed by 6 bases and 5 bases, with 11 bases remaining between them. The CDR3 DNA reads TGTGCCAGCAGCCCGCCAGGGGACGAGCAGTACTTC. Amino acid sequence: CASSPPGDEQYF.

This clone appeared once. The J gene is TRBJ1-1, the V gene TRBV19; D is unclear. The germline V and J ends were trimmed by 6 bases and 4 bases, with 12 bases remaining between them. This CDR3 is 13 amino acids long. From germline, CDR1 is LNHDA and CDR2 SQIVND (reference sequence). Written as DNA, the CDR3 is TGTGCCAGTAGCCGCGGGTGGGGCACTGAAGCTTTCTTT. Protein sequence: CASSRGWGTEAFF.

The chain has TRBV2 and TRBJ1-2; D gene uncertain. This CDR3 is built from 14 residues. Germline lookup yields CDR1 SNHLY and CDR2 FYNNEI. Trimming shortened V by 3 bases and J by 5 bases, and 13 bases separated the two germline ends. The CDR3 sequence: CASSERQLYYGYTF. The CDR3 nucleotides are TGTGCCAGCAGTGAGCGGCAGCTTTATTATGGCTACACCTTC.

This CDR3 reads CATRPAGGKYNSPLHF. The CDR3 nucleotides read TGTGCCACCAGGCCGGCAGGGGGAAAATATAATTCACCCCTCCACTTT. The V gene is TRBV24-1, the J gene TRBJ1-6, with 7 nucleotides matching TRBD1. Per the germline V gene, CDR1 is KGHDR and CDR2 is SFDVKD. This CDR3 has 16 amino acids. The junction had 9 bases not matched to a gene; V was cut back by 7 bases and J by 4 bases.